This entry features one T cell receptor (beta chain) sequence. Its antigen is not known. With 4 bases removed from V and 1 base from J, the gap between germline ends came to 8 bases. Germline CDR1 is SGHDT and CDR2 is YYEEEE. This CDR3 has 13 amino acids. The entry originates in a study of cytomegalovirus exposure and HLA in healthy donors. Amplification used 60 Vbeta primers and 13 Jbeta primers. Only in-frame clones appear in the TCRdb table, and some are missing; sequencing was by immunoSEQ multiplex PCR. Of about 140,000 clones in the sample, just under 80% were seen once. General study points: From TCR beta sequences, most subjects' HLA-A and HLA-B alleles were reportedly predicted accurately. A later analysis found common viral pathogens apparently linked to several of the most significant clusters.

The chain joins TRBV5-6 to TRBJ2-5, with a possible D match to TRBD2 (5 bases). The receptor was derived from a man aged 25-45 years in good health and CMV-seronegative. The sequenced sample consisted of PBMCs. The CDR3: CASSPRVQETQYF. CDR3 in DNA: TGTGCCAGCAGCCCGAGGGTCCAAGAGACCCAGTACTTC.